The 14 T cell receptor beta chains below come from one sample, sequenced in a study of human T cells and chemical hapten exposure (dated by TCRdb to the early 2020s). Unfractionated whole blood was collected in Tempus Blood RNA tubes, and total RNA was extracted from that blood. The library relied on 5' RACE. Instrument used: Illumina MiSeq. TCRdb reworked the public reads: Q25 trimming with fastp, MiXCR clone assembly, productive beta chains retained. Each CDR3 protein gets just one entry, which takes the most common genes and DNA from the rows behind it. This sample holds more than 75,000 distinct CDR3 sequences; 15% to 20% were observed only once. Approximately 6.3% of the sample rests with the top ten. These receptors were taken from a female donor in good health.

The chain's CDR3 is CASSPGRAVSYEQYF. For the CDR3, the DNA is TGTGCCAGCTCACCGGGCAGGGCGGTATCCTACGAGCAGTACTTC. The chain combines TRBV18 with TRBJ2-7; TRBD1 might be the D (5 bases). This CDR3 region has 15 residues. CDR1 is KGHSH, CDR2 LQKENI, per germline. V was cut by 3 bases and J by 1 base, with 13 bases left in between.

This clonotype came up a few times. The V gene is TRBV7-2, the J gene TRBJ2-1; D call uncertain. The CDR3 spans 13 residues. Per germline, CDR1 SGHTA and CDR2 FQGNSA. The V end lost 4 bases, the J end lost 11 bases, and 15 bases lay between the germline ends. CDR3 bases: TGTGCCAGCAGCTCCCAGGTGGCGGTAAAGCAGTTCTTC. It is translated as CASSSQVAVKQFF.

The chain carries TRBV6-5 and TRBJ1-1; maybe TRBD1 (6 bases). V was clipped by 4 bases and J by 1 base, with 16 bases between them. The CDR3 has 16 amino acids. CDR1 MNHEY and CDR2 SVGAGI come from the germline V gene. CDR3: CASSSSPGTQNTEAFF. The DNA of the CDR3 is TGTGCCAGCAGTTCCTCCCCCGGGACACAGAACACTGAAGCTTTCTTT.

This clonotype showed up just a few times. The chain recombines TRBV12-3 or TRBV12-4 with TRBJ2-1; D is perhaps TRBD2 (5 bases). V was cut by 5 bases and J by 5 bases, with 10 bases left in between. The CDR3 sequence is 13 residues long. The CDR3 region has the DNA TGTGCCAGCAGTGCTGGACTGGACAATGAGCAGTTCTTC. This codes for CASSAGLDNEQFF.

The chain links TRBV5-8 to TRBJ2-7; possibly TRBD1 for D (6 bases). The V end was cut by 1 base, the J end by 2 bases, with 7 bases between. The CDR3 contains 13 residues. Germline-derived CDR1 and CDR2 are SGHTS and YDEGEE. The chain's CDR3 is CASSLWDTYEQYF. CDR3 coding DNA: TGTGCCAGCAGCTTGTGGGACACCTACGAGCAGTACTTC.

The chain has TRBV7-2 and TRBJ2-3; TRBD1 matches at 8 bases. CDR1 and CDR2 (germline): SGHTA, FQGNSA. The V gene end was trimmed by 3 bases and the J gene end by 6 bases; junction bases not matched to a gene: 5. This CDR3 is built from 14 residues. The CDR3 sequence is CASSFGQGMDTQYF. In nucleotides, the CDR3 is TGTGCCAGCAGCTTTGGACAGGGTATGGATACGCAGTATTTT. The full variable domain, with the rest looked up from reference TRBV7-2 and TRBJ2-3, is GAGVSQSPSNKVTEKGKDVELRCDPISGHTALYWYRQSLGQGLEFLIYFQGNSAPDKSGLPSDRFSAERTGGSVSTLTIQRTQQEDSAVYLCASSFGQGMDTQYFGPGTRLTVL.

This clonotype was found a few times. This chain links TRBV10-3 with TRBJ2-1; 12 bases are a match to TRBD2. This CDR3 is built from 16 residues. CDR1 is ENHRY, CDR2 SYGVKD, per germline. The V gene end was trimmed by 10 bases and the J gene end by 4 bases; junction bases not matched to a gene: 11. CDR3 sequence reads: CATGGELAGGYNEQFF. CDR3 nucleotide sequence: TGTGCCACCGGGGGGGAGCTAGCGGGAGGGTACAATGAGCAGTTCTTC.

This clonotype was counted between two and nine times. The rearrangement uses TRBV6-5 and TRBJ1-1; D is unclear. V lost 0 bases, J lost 0 bases, and 5 bases lay in between. Looked up from germline, CDR1 is MNHEY and CDR2 is SVGAGI. The length of the CDR3 is 14 residues. The CDR3 DNA reads as TGTGCCAGCAGTTACTCGAGCATGAACACTGAAGCTTTCTTT. This translates into CASSYSSMNTEAFF.

This clonotype appeared a few times. The chain joins TRBV30 to TRBJ2-2; the match to TRBD2 covers 11 bases. Germline V CDR1 and CDR2: GTSNPN, SVGIG (reference sequence). The CDR3 is 15 amino acids. The V gene end was trimmed by 3 bases and the J gene end by 4 bases; junction bases not matched to a gene: 4. CDR3 in amino acids: CAWSGLAGLTGELFF. The CDR3 region has the DNA TGTGCCTGGAGCGGACTAGCGGGCCTCACCGGGGAGCTGTTTTTT. The variable domain in full, with the rest retrieved from reference TRBV30 and TRBJ2-2, is SQTIHQWPATLVQPVGSPLSLECTVEGTSNPNLYWYRQAAGRGLQLLFYSVGIGQISSEVPQNLSASRPQDRQFILSSKKLLLSDSGFYLCAWSGLAGLTGELFFGEGSRLTVL.

This chain uses TRBV18 with TRBJ2-5; D is ambiguous. Germline lookup yields CDR1 KGHSH and CDR2 LQKENI. Between the trimmed V and J ends, which lost 1 base and 10 bases, there was a span of 13 bases. This CDR3 has 13 amino acids. The CDR3 loop reads CASSPLAPALQYF. The CDR3 DNA reads TGTGCCAGCTCACCACTCGCGCCAGCTCTCCAGTACTTC.

The rearrangement links TRBV6-1 to TRBJ1-1, with 10 bases that match TRBD1. Germline-derived CDR1 and CDR2 are MNHNS and SASEGT. The CDR3 loop spans 15 amino acids. The ends lost 6 bases at V and 0 bases at J; junction bases unmatched: 4. In DNA form, the CDR3 reads TGTGCCAGCAGAGGGACAGGGGCGATGAACACTGAAGCTTTCTTT. Translation: CASRGTGAMNTEAFF.

This clonotype was seen more than once but under ten times. This chain links TRBV10-2 with TRBJ1-4, with no clear D. Germline CDR1 reads WSHSY; CDR2 reads SAAADI. CDR3 length: 14 residues. The V gene lost 2 bases and the J gene lost 6 bases, with 10 bases spanning the gap. CDR3 sequence: CASSEGRVYEKLFF. The CDR3, as DNA: TGCGCCAGCAGTGAGGGACGGGTCTATGAAAAACTGTTTTTT.

The table lists this clonotype with a few counts. V usage is TRBV5-8 and J usage is TRBJ1-2; D might be TRBD1 (5 bases). With 5 bases removed from V and 0 bases from J, the gap between germline ends came to 23 bases. Germline V gene sequence: CDR1 SGHTS, CDR2 YDEGEE. CDR3 length: 18 residues. CDR3 loop: CASSLRFPLDISNYGYTF. The DNA of the CDR3 is TGTGCCAGCAGTTTAAGGTTCCCACTGGACATCTCTAACTATGGCTACACCTTC.

This clonotype was seen a handful of times. This chain links TRBV4-1 with TRBJ2-1, with 9 bases fitting TRBD2. J gave up 5 bases and V 0 bases, and 8 bases lay outside the gene matches. Germline V lookup: CDR1 MGHRA, CDR2 YSYEKL. There are 17 residues in the CDR3. CDR3 sequence (DNA): TGCGCCAGCAGCCAAGAAGCTGCAGCGGGGGGCCACAATGAGCAGTTCTTC. Protein sequence: CASSQEAAAGGHNEQFF.